One and the same sample provided the 21 T cell receptor beta chains below, sequenced in a study of cytotoxic CD8 clonotypes in ibrutinib-treated CLL. Clones were read by immunoSEQ multiplex PCR, and TCRdb kept only the in-frame ones, dropping some. The sample lists 35,000 to 55,000 clones, under 75% seen once, with about 13% in the top ten. The starting material was PBMCs, obtained after 12 months of ibrutinib treatment. The source of these receptors is a human donor with chronic lymphocytic leukemia.

This clone was counted a few times. The chain is built from TRBV11-1 and TRBJ1-1, with 9 bases lining up with TRBD1. The ends lost 5 bases at V and 4 bases at J; junction bases unmatched: 5. The CDR3 consists of 14 residues. CDR1 is SGHAT and CDR2 is FQDESV in the germline V gene (reference sequence). Here the CDR3 DNA reads TGTGCCAGCAGCCGAACAGGGGGCGGCACTGAAGCTTTCTTT. Translated, it gives CASSRTGGGTEAFF.

The V call is TRBV6-5, the J call TRBJ1-2; D not resolved. The germline V gene has CDR1 MNHEY and CDR2 SVGAGI. CDR3 length: 14 residues. Trimming took off 2 bases at V and 2 bases at J, with 9 bases between the two ends. In DNA, the CDR3 is TGTGCCAGCAGTTACGGGCGGACGAACTATGGCTACACCTTC. Translation: CASSYGRTNYGYTF.

A single count supports this clone. The CDR3 bases are TGTGCCAGCAGTGGTCAGGGGGGTAACTATGGCTACACCTTC. Translating it yields CASSGQGGNYGYTF. The chain is built from TRBV2 and TRBJ1-2, with 7 bases lining up with TRBD1. Germline V gene lookup returns CDR1 SNHLY and CDR2 FYNNEI. This CDR3 has 14 amino acids. Unmatched junction bases numbered 3, after V lost 4 bases and J lost 1 base.

The rearrangement uses TRBV28 and TRBJ1-5, with a possible D match to TRBD1 (5 bases). The CDR3 runs to 15 residues. CDR1 and CDR2 (germline): MDHEN, SYDVKM. V was shortened by 2 bases and J by 6 bases, with 14 bases between the two germline ends. CDR3 protein: CASSLPGGKTQPQHF. CDR3 sequence (DNA): TGTGCCAGCAGTTTACCCGGGGGGAAGACTCAGCCCCAGCATTTT.

The chain has TRBV28 and TRBJ2-2; 8 bases match TRBD2. The V gene's germline CDR1 is MDHEN and CDR2 SYDVKM. The V segment lost 3 bases and the J segment 7 bases; nucleotides outside the gene matches: 1. The CDR3 sequence is 13 residues long. This chain's CDR3 is CASSFSGSGELFF. CDR3 in DNA: TGTGCCAGCAGTTTCAGCGGGAGCGGGGAGCTGTTTTTT.

The chain uses TRBV4-1 and TRBJ1-5; D gene ambiguous. The CDR3 consists of 15 residues. V was clipped by 0 bases and J by 2 bases, with 8 bases between them. Germline CDR1 is MGHRA and CDR2 is YSYEKL. The CDR3 DNA reads TGCGCCAGCAGCCAAGAGGGTTGGGGCAATCAGCCCCAGCATTTT. Its protein product is CASSQEGWGNQPQHF.

This sequence joins TRBV9 and TRBJ2-3; D perhaps matches TRBD2 (7 bases). CDR3 length: 16 residues. V lost 1 base to trimming and J lost 1 base, with 13 bases between them. Germline assignment: CDR1 SGDLS and CDR2 YYNGEE. CDR3 bases: TGTGCCAGCAGCGTAATGGGGGGGCTTCGCACAGATACGCAGTATTTT. Translating it yields CASSVMGGLRTDTQYF. Supplemented by reference TRBV9 and TRBJ2-3, the full variable domain reads DSGVTQTPKHLITATGQRVTLRCSPRSGDLSVYWYQQSLDQGLQFLIQYYNGEERAKGNILERFSAQQFPDLHSELNLSSLELGDSALYFCASSVMGGLRTDTQYFGPGTRLTVL.

The gene calls are TRBV7-9 and TRBJ2-5; D possibly corresponds to TRBD2 (6 bases). CDR1 is SEHNR and CDR2 is FQNEAQ in the germline V gene (reference sequence). V was pared by 5 bases and J by 2 bases, with 12 bases between. The CDR3 is made up of 14 amino acids. The CDR3 here is CASSPLGGQETQYF. CDR3 DNA sequence: TGTGCCAGCAGCCCCTTGGGGGGACAAGAGACCCAGTACTTC. The complete variable domain, with remaining parts taken from reference TRBV7-9 and TRBJ2-5, reads DTGVSQNPRHKITKRGQNVTFRCDPISEHNRLYWYRQTLGQGPEFLTYFQNEAQLEKSRLLSDRFSAERPKGSFSTLEIQRTEQGDSAMYLCASSPLGGQETQYFGPGTRLLVL.

The chain carries TRBV5-5 and TRBJ2-5; 13 nucleotides line up with TRBD2. After removal of 3 bases from V and 5 bases from J, the junction contained 10 bases not matched to a gene. This CDR3 spans 17 amino acids. Germline CDR1 and CDR2: SGHKS and YYEKEE (reference sequence). The CDR3 protein is CASSWDPGLAGQETQYF. Written as DNA, the CDR3 is TGTGCCAGCAGCTGGGACCCGGGACTAGCGGGGCAGGAGACCCAGTACTTC.

This clone was picked up a small number of times. The genes are TRBV28 and TRBJ1-6; D not certain. The ends were cut back, 6 bases at V and 10 bases at J, with 22 bases in the middle. CDR3 size: 16 residues. Germline CDR1 MDHEN, CDR2 SYDVKM. CDR3 nucleotide sequence: TGTGCCAGCAGCCCACCCCCACACATGACCGGATCACCCCTCCACTTT. It is translated as CASSPPPHMTGSPLHF.

This clone was picked up one time. This chain connects TRBV18 to TRBJ2-1, with a weak D call TRBD2 (6 bases). This CDR3 is built from 15 residues. From germline, CDR1 is KGHSH and CDR2 LQKENI. Trimming stripped 5 bases from V and 3 bases from J, with 14 bases between. The CDR3 spells CASSTGTGRYNEQFF. The CDR3 nucleotides read TGTGCCAGCTCAACCGGGACTGGGCGCTACAATGAGCAGTTCTTC.

This clone was counted a few times. This chain links TRBV6-1 with TRBJ1-1, with D unresolved. Between the trimmed V and J ends, which lost 3 bases and 0 bases, there was a span of 5 bases. Per germline, CDR1 MNHNS and CDR2 SASEGT. The CDR3 loop spans 13 amino acids. CDR3 sequence (DNA): TGTGCCAGCAGTGACCTACTGAACACTGAAGCTTTCTTT. Translating gives CASSDLLNTEAFF.

This rearrangement joins TRBV6-5 to TRBJ2-7, with D possibly called TRBD1 or TRBD2 (5 bases each). The CDR3 consists of 15 residues. The germline CDR1 and CDR2 sequences are MNHEY and SVGAGI. V was trimmed by 5 bases and J by 2 bases, leaving 16 bases between them. CDR3: CASSASGTRTYEQYF. As DNA, the CDR3 is TGTGCCAGCAGTGCATCAGGGACCCGGACCTACGAGCAGTACTTC.

The chain's CDR3 is CASSPMTGTYYEQYF. CDR3 sequence (DNA): TGCGCCAGCAGCCCGATGACAGGGACCTACTATGAGCAGTACTTC. The chain carries TRBV4-1 and TRBJ2-7, with 7 bases that match TRBD1. Germline values: CDR1 MGHRA, CDR2 YSYEKL. The CDR3 length is 15 residues. The V segment lost 4 bases and the J segment 7 bases; nucleotides outside the gene matches: 13.

The V and J genes are TRBV5-4 and TRBJ1-2; D might be TRBD1 (5 bases). The CDR3 is 14 residues long. The germline V gene encodes CDR1 SGHNT and CDR2 YYREEE (reference sequence). V dropped 4 bases and J dropped 8 bases, with 18 bases sitting between them. The CDR3 sequence is CASSPQQVGGGYTF. The CDR3 DNA sequence: TGTGCCAGCAGCCCCCAACAGGTGGGGGGAGGCTACACCTTC. The full variable domain, in which reference TRBV5-4 and TRBJ1-2 provide the parts outside the CDR3, is ETGVTQSPTHLIKTRGQQVTLRCSSQSGHNTVSWYQQALGQGPQFIFQYYREEENGRGNFPPRFSGLQFPNYSSELNVNALELDDSALYLCASSPQQVGGGYTFGSGTRLTVV.

The V call is TRBV27, the J call TRBJ1-2; weak D call: TRBD1 (5 bases). CDR1 MNHEY and CDR2 SMNVEV come from the germline V gene (reference sequence). The germline V and J ends were trimmed by 0 bases and 9 bases, with 11 bases remaining between them. The CDR3 loop spans 13 amino acids. In DNA form, the CDR3 reads TGTGCCAGCAGTTTATCGCCAGGGTATCGCTACACCTTC. As protein: CASSLSPGYRYTF.

The chain uses TRBV18 and TRBJ2-7; 9 nucleotides line up with TRBD2. The junction had 22 bases not matched to a gene; V was cut back by 3 bases and J by 4 bases. The CDR3 is 20 amino acids. Germline-derived CDR1 and CDR2 are KGHSH and LQKENI. The CDR3, as DNA: TGTGCCAGCTCACCGGGCCCTGCCTTGGGGCGGGGGGGCAGTCGGTACGAGCAGTACTTC. It is translated as CASSPGPALGRGGSRYEQYF.

CDR3 coding DNA: TGTGCCAGCAGTTTCAGGACGGTTAACTATGGCTACACCTTC. This gives the protein CASSFRTVNYGYTF. The chain combines TRBV28 with TRBJ1-2; unclear D gene. Per the germline V gene, CDR1 is MDHEN and CDR2 is SYDVKM. This CDR3 is 14 amino acids long. Between the trimmed V and J ends, which lost 3 bases and 1 base, there was a span of 9 bases.

This chain joins TRBV5-1 and TRBJ2-2, with TRBD1 identical over 7 bases. The V and J ends lost 0 bases and 7 bases, in that order; junction bases with no gene match: 6. The CDR3 has 15 residues. The germline V gene encodes CDR1 SGHRS and CDR2 YFSETQ. The CDR3: CASSLDSQGIGELFF. The CDR3 DNA sequence: TGCGCCAGCAGCTTGGATTCACAGGGGATCGGGGAGCTGTTTTTT.

The chain is built from TRBV2 and TRBJ1-6; D uncertain. V was pared by 7 bases and J by 4 bases, with 2 bases between. The CDR3 totals 11 residues. From germline, CDR1 is SNHLY and CDR2 FYNNEI. CDR3 nucleotide sequence: TGTGCCAGCACTTATAATTCACCCCTCCACTTT. Its protein is CASTYNSPLHF.

In the case of this clone: One junction end does not reproduce the germline sequence, and a read error may be involved. The chain couples TRBV2 to TRBJ1-4; D is uncertain. Germline lookup yields CDR1 SNHLY and CDR2 FYNNEI. The length of the CDR3 is 17 residues. The CDR3: CASSERSRQDGSERLFF. The CDR3 region has the DNA TGTGCCAGCAGTGAAAGGAGCCGCCAGGACGGGAGTGAAAGACTGTTTTTT.